This TCR beta chain came from a study of cytomegalovirus exposure and HLA in healthy donors. Overall study: Earlier sequencing of 150 million to 200 million T cells yielded around 120 million unique TCR beta sequences. Findings and limits, study-wide: The authors later linked a missense DCLRE1C variant to TCR beta V- and J-gene trimming. In terms of immune exposure information, only CMV serostatus was available. Earlier analysis looked at TCR beta V segments, and most were productive about 90% or about 30% of the time.

Germline V lookup: CDR1 MDHEN, CDR2 SYDVKM. The CDR3 spans 16 residues. V lost 5 bases, J lost 0 bases, and 14 bases lay in between. As concerns this clone: Its specificity is unknown.

The PCR contained 60 Vbeta and 13 Jbeta primers. Clones were read by immunoSEQ multiplex PCR, and TCRdb kept only the in-frame ones, dropping some. The table has some 140,000 clones, about 80% seen once. The sequence was collected from a middle-aged woman in good health and CMV-seronegative. Input material: PBMCs. V usage is TRBV28 and J usage is TRBJ1-5; D is uncertain. The CDR3 bases are TGTGCCAGCAGTAAATATCCGGTGTTTAGCAATCAGCCCCAGCATTTT. Translating gives CASSKYPVFSNQPQHF.